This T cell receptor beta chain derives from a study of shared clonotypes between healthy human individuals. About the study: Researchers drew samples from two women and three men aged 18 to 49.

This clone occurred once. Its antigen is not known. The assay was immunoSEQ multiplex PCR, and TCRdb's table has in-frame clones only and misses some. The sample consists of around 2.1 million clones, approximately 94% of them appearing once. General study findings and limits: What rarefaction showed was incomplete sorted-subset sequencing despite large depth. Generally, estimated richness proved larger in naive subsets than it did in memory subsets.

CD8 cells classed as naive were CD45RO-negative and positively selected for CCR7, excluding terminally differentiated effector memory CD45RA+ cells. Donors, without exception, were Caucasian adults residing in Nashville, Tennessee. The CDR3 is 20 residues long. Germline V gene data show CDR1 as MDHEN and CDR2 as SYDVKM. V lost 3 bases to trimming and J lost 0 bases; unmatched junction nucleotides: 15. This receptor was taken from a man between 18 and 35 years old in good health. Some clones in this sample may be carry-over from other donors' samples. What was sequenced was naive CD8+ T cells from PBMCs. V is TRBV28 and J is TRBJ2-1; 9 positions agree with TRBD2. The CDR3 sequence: CASSFGLARLYTSSYNEQFF. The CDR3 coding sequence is TGTGCCAGCAGTTTTGGACTAGCGCGATTGTATACGAGCTCCTACAATGAGCAGTTCTTC.